Below, one T cell receptor beta chain is given with its context. Its antigen is unidentified. Use of 60 Vbeta and 13 Jbeta primers characterized the PCR. Sequencing was performed with immunoSEQ multiplex PCR; in TCRdb, only in-frame clones are kept and a portion is missing. The data hold some 140,000 clones, with approximately 69% observed a single time. This sample was taken from a study of cytomegalovirus exposure and HLA in healthy donors. Germline values: CDR1 MNHNS, CDR2 SASEGT. Deletions cut 4 bases from V and 10 bases from J, with 20 bases between. The CDR3 sequence is 16 residues long. Study results and limitations: Cytomegalovirus association was listed for about 160 TCR beta chains. A later analysis by the authors found several of the most significant clusters apparently linked to common viral pathogens. Donors were assumed by presence/absence analyses to have roughly uniform sequencing depth. Across HLA loci, a later analysis found differing TCR association rates, with DRB1 most and HLA-C fewest.

Specimen: PBMCs. This clonotype was sampled from a man aged 25-45 years in good health and CMV-seronegative. The gene calls are TRBV6-1 and TRBJ1-6, with D perhaps matching TRBD1 (6 bases). CDR3 sequence: CASSVRQARLGSPLHF. CDR3 sequence (DNA): TGTGCCAGCAGTGTACGACAGGCTAGGCTGGGATCACCCCTCCACTTT.